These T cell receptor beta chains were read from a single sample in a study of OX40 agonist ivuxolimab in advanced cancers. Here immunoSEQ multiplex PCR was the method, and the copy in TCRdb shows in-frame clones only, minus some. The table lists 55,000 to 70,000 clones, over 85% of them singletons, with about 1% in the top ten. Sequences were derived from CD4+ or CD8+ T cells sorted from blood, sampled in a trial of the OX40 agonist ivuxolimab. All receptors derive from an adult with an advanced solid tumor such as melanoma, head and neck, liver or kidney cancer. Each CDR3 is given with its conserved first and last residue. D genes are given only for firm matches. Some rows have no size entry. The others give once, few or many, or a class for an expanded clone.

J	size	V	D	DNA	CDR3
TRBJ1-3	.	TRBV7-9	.	TGTGCCAGCAGCTCCTGGACCCCCGTCTCTGGAAACACCATATATTTT	CASSSWTPVSGNTIYF
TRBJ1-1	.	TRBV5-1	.	TGCGCCAGCAGCCCCGGCGGGGGCCTTGGCACTGAAGCTTTCTTT	CASSPGGGLGTEAFF
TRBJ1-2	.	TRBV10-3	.	TGTGCCATCAGTGAACAGGGCAGAAACTATGGCTACACCTTC	CAISEQGRNYGYTF
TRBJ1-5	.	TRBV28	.	TGTGCCAGCAGTTGGGGGAATCAGCCCCAGCATTTT	CASSWGNQPQHF
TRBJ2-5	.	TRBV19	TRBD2	TGTGCCAGTAGTATTCGAGAGACTAGCGGGGGGGAGACCCAGTACTTC	CASSIRETSGGETQYF
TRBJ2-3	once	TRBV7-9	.	TGTGCCAGCAGCTTAGAGGTGGGAGATACGCAGTATTTT	CASSLEVGDTQYF
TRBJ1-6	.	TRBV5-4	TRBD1	TGTGCCAGCAGCCTGAGGGGGCTTAATTCACCCCTCCACTTT	CASSLRGLNSPLHF
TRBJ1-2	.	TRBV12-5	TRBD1	TGTGCTAGTGGTTCATACCCGACCCTACAGGGGAGCTATGGCTACACCTTC	CASGSYPTLQGSYGYTF
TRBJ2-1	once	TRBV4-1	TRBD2	TGCGCCAGCAGCCAAGATTTGCGAGCGGGGGGGCAAAACTACAATGAGCAGTTCTTC	CASSQDLRAGGQNYNEQFF
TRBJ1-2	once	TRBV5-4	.	TGTGCCAGCAGCTTGCAGGGACCCTATGGCTACACCTTC	CASSLQGPYGYTF